The sequence of this TCR beta chain was determined in a study of regulatory T cells in long-lasting Graves disease. About the study: Persistence in Graves' disease required over 5 years of antithyroid drugs plus positive TSH receptor antibodies. Study-wide findings and caveats: TRBV28, TRBJ1-2 and TRBJ2-5 emerged as the favored segments in persistent disease.

The V and J ends lost 0 bases and 4 bases respectively, with 12 bases between them. Germline CDR1 SQVTM, CDR2 ANQGSEA. This CDR3 comprises 14 residues. Points on this clonotype: What it binds is unknown.

Described time point: persistent/refractory GD, antithyroid drugs over 5 years with positive TRAb. The TCR library was made from RNA that had been extracted from PBMCs in TRIzol. The TCR beta library used iRepertoire HTBI primers with Arm-PCR amplification of CDR3. Original analysis: The identification of 50 to 65 TRBV and 11 to 15 TRBJ segments was made across samples. One entry per CDR3 protein, called by TCRdb with MiXCR from the multiplex PCR reads. The V and J calls were not made by the authors but by TCRdb's processing. The sample has about 660,000 distinct CDR3 sequences; about 32% are singletons.

The sequences come from peripheral blood mononuclear cells (PBMCs), collected when the disease was refractory, from a patient treated with antithyroid drugs. The sequence was obtained from a female donor with Graves disease. The chain carries TRBV29-1 and TRBJ1-2, with D hard to call. Written as DNA, the CDR3 is TGCAGCGTTGAAGATAACAGCGGCCGCTATGGCTACACCTTC. Its translation is CSVEDNSGRYGYTF. Using reference TRBV29-1 and TRBJ1-2 for the parts outside the CDR3, the full variable domain is SAVISQKPSRDICQRGTSLTIQCQVDSQVTMMFWYRQQPGQSLTLIATANQGSEATYESGFVIDKFPISRPNLTFSTLTVSNMSPEDSSIYLCSVEDNSGRYGYTFGSGTRLTVV.